These 10 T cell receptor beta chains came from one sample sequenced in a study of cytomegalovirus exposure and HLA in healthy donors. Clones were sequenced by immunoSEQ multiplex PCR, and TCRdb holds only the in-frame ones, with some missing. The sample lists some 43,000 clones, 80% to 95% occurring once. Sequenced material: PBMCs. These TCRs come from a man aged 18 to 30 in good health and CMV-seronegative.

The V gene is TRBV21-1, the J gene TRBJ2-3; the DNA was not used to check the table's D call, TRBD2. TRBV21-1 is assigned pseudogene status. The CDR3 covers 15 residues. CDR3 loop: CASSMTSGGTDTQYF. The CDR3, as DNA: TGTGCCAGCAGCATGACTAGCGGGGGGACAGATACGCAGTATTTT.

This clone was picked up one time. The chain uses TRBV7-8 and TRBJ2-7, with D uncertain. The CDR3 consists of 13 residues. V was clipped by 1 base and J by 3 bases, with 7 bases between them. Germline assignment: CDR1 SGHVS and CDR2 FQNEAQ. This CDR3 is CASSLGGNYEQYF. For the CDR3, the DNA is TGTGCCAGCAGCTTAGGCGGTAACTACGAGCAGTACTTC. The variable domain in full, with the rest retrieved from reference TRBV7-8 and TRBJ2-7, is GAGVSQSPRYKVAKRGQDVALRCDPISGHVSLFWYQQALGQGPEFLTYFQNEAQLDKSGLPSDRFFAERPEGSVSTLKIQRTQQEDSAVYLCASSLGGNYEQYFGPGTRLTVT.

The chain recombines TRBV19 with TRBJ1-2; D is uncertain. The CDR3 covers 16 residues. V was clipped by 0 bases and J by 3 bases, with 14 bases between them. Germline values: CDR1 LNHDA, CDR2 SQIVND (reference sequence). The CDR3 DNA reads TGTGCCAGTAGTATAGAAGTATCTGGGAGTTACTATGGCTACACCTTC. Encoded protein: CASSIEVSGSYYGYTF.

The J gene is TRBJ1-2, the V gene TRBV5-1; 9 bases agree with TRBD1. Germline-derived CDR1 and CDR2 are SGHRS and YFSETQ. Trimming took 6 bases from V and 4 from J; bases not matched to a gene: 10. This CDR3 is built from 15 residues. The CDR3 loop reads CASTRDRVRGYGYTF. The CDR3 nucleotides read TGCGCCAGCACCCGGGACAGGGTACGAGGCTATGGCTACACCTTC.

J is TRBJ2-2 and V is TRBV19; 11 bases are shared with TRBD2. Germline lookup yields CDR1 LNHDA and CDR2 SQIVND (reference sequence). The CDR3 is made up of 16 amino acids. The V gene end was trimmed by 8 bases and the J gene end by 5 bases; junction bases not matched to a gene: 10. The CDR3 loop is CASQPRLAGFTGELFF. In nucleotides, the CDR3 is TGTGCCAGTCAACCCCGACTAGCGGGATTTACCGGGGAGCTGTTTTTT.

V usage is TRBV13 and J usage is TRBJ1-2; D remains ambiguous. The germline V gene has CDR1 PRHDT and CDR2 FYEKMQ (reference sequence). The CDR3 length is 13 residues. The germline V and J ends were trimmed by 0 bases and 7 bases, with 9 bases remaining between them. The CDR3 DNA is TGTGCCAGCAGCTTAGGGAGGGATTTTGGCTACACCTTC. Translating gives CASSLGRDFGYTF. Together with reference TRBV13 and TRBJ1-2, the CDR3 gives the full variable domain: AAGVIQSPRHLIKEKRETATLKCYPIPRHDTVYWYQQGPGQDPQFLISFYEKMQSDKGSIPDRFSAQQFSDYHSELNMSSLELGDSALYFCASSLGRDFGYTFGSGTRLTVV.

The chain couples TRBV18 to TRBJ2-5; D is unresolved. Germline V lookup: CDR1 KGHSH, CDR2 LQKENI. The V and J ends lost 2 bases and 2 bases respectively, with 18 bases between them. This CDR3 is 17 amino acids long. CDR3 in amino acids: CASSPNQRPMLQETQYF. The CDR3 DNA reads TGTGCCAGCTCACCAAACCAGCGACCTATGCTACAAGAGACCCAGTACTTC. Full variable domain (outside the CDR3, taken from reference TRBV18 and TRBJ2-5): NAGVMQNPRHLVRRRGQEARLRCSPMKGHSHVYWYRQLPEEGLKFMVYLQKENIIDESGMPKERFSAEFPKEGPSILRIQQVVRGDSAAYFCASSPNQRPMLQETQYFGPGTRLLVL.

The chain links TRBV6-5 to TRBJ1-5; 7 positions match TRBD1. The CDR3 has 13 residues. The V segment lost 4 bases and the J segment 4 bases; nucleotides outside the gene matches: 1. Germline V CDR1 and CDR2: MNHEY, SVGAGI. The CDR3 spells CASSSGGNQPQHF. The CDR3 nucleotides are TGTGCCAGCAGTTCAGGGGGTAATCAGCCCCAGCATTTT.

V and J are TRBV5-1 and TRBJ2-2; D may be TRBD1 (6 bases). The CDR3 consists of 14 residues. Germline loops: CDR1 SGHRS, CDR2 YFSETQ. Trimming took off 5 bases at V and 2 bases at J, with 10 bases between the two ends. The CDR3 is CASSWDINTGELFF. The CDR3 DNA reads TGCGCCAGCAGTTGGGACATAAACACCGGGGAGCTGTTTTTT.

The chain carries TRBV6-5 and TRBJ2-3; 9 nucleotides align to TRBD1. The germline V gene encodes CDR1 MNHEY and CDR2 SVGAGI. The V segment lost 6 bases and the J segment 3 bases; nucleotides outside the gene matches: 7. The CDR3 length is 15 residues. The DNA for the CDR3 is TGTGCCAGCAGGGGTCCGACAGGGGGGACAGATACGCAGTATTTT. Translation: CASRGPTGGTDTQYF.